This T cell receptor beta chain was sequenced during a study of molecular identifiers for immune sequencing clone quantification. MiXCR was run by TCRdb on the PCR reads, yielding one entry per CDR3 protein. The sample carries more than 95,000 distinct CDR3 sequences, 20% to 25% recorded once. There are many counts of this clonotype. The clonotype comes from a human donor in good health. Some libraries in this study had Jurkat cell RNA spiked in. Sequenced sample: naive CD8+ T cells from blood, with Jurkat cell RNA spiked in. The subset was: FACS-sorted CD8+CD4-CCR7+CD45RA+ naive T cells.

CDR3: CASSLGRTGVRQTEAFF. The CDR3 nucleotides are TGTGCCAGCAGTTTAGGAAGGACAGGGGTACGACAAACTGAAGCTTTCTTT. The rearrangement links TRBV27 to TRBJ1-1; 9 bases are a match to TRBD1. Germline CDR1 reads MNHEY; CDR2 reads SMNVEV (reference sequence). This CDR3 has 17 amino acids. J lost 5 bases, V lost 2 bases, and 12 bases had no gene match.